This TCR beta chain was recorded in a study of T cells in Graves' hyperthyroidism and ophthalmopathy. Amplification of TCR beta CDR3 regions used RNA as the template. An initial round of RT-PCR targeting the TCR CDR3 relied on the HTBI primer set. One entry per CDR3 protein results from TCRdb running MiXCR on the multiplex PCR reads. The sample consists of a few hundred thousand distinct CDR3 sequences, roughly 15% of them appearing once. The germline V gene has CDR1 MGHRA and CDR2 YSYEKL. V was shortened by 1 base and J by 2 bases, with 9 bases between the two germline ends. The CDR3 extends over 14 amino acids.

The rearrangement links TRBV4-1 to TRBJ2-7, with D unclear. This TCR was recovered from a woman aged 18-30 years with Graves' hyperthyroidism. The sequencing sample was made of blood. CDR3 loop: CASSQASGAYEQYF. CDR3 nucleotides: TGCGCCAGCAGCCAAGCGTCAGGCGCCTACGAGCAGTACTTC.